This T cell receptor (beta chain) is from a study of cytotoxic CD8 clonotypes in ibrutinib-treated CLL. Study-level findings and limits: Clonality rose at ibrutinib response, held steady in sustained remission, and fell toward baseline at progression. Circulating CD8+ T-cell counts were tracked by baseline clonality, which exceeded that of age-matched healthy donors.

Deep sequencing aimed at 1 in 200,000 to 1 in 1 million T cells' resolution. Method: immunoSEQ multiplex PCR; TCRdb's copy keeps in-frame clones and lacks some. The table lists 150,000 or so clones, over 75% of them singletons, with 3% to 3.5% in the top ten. Notes on this clone: Its antigen is still unknown.

CDR1 SQVTM and CDR2 ANQGSEA come from the germline V gene. Trimming took 6 bases from V and 0 from J, leaving 17 bases between them. The CDR3 is 15 residues long. This chain joins TRBV29-1 and TRBJ1-1, with D possibly being TRBD1 (6 bases). The TCR sequence derives from a human donor with chronic lymphocytic leukemia. The sequencing here drew on PBMCs, taken at disease progression, from a patient treated with ibrutinib. CDR3 nucleotides: TGCAGCGTGAGGGTTTTTAACAGGGTGAACACTGAAGCTTTCTTT. It specifies CSVRVFNRVNTEAFF.